A selection of T cell receptor beta chains follows, all from one sample in a study of STAT3 mutations in large granular lymphocyte leukemia. Clones were sequenced by immunoSEQ multiplex PCR, and TCRdb holds only the in-frame ones, with some missing. The sample has 15,000 or so clones, roughly 80% seen once. Material for sequencing was peripheral blood mononuclear cells. Every receptor here comes from a man aged 60 to 75 with T-cell large granular lymphocyte leukemia. Some clones in this sample may be carry-over from other donors' samples. CDR3s include the opening cysteine and the closing phenylalanine or tryptophan. The D gene is left open where the match is weak. Where a row states a size, it is once, few, many or the class of an expanded clone; other rows omit it.

D | J | size | length | V | CDR3 | DNA
- | TRBJ1-3 | - | 14 | TRBV7-2 | CASSPTTVGNTIYF | TGTGCCAGCAGCCCCACCACAGTTGGAAACACCATATATTTT
TRBD2 | TRBJ2-3 | - | 18 | TRBV10-3 | CAISEPTLAGGSTDTQYF | TGTGCCATCAGTGAGCCCACCCTAGCGGGAGGTAGCACAGATACGCAGTATTTT
- | TRBJ1-2 | once | 11 | TRBV7-8 | CASSEGYGYTF | TGTGCCAGCAGCGAGGGTTATGGCTACACCTTC
- | TRBJ2-6 | - | 19 | TRBV5-1 | CASSRSSGTSPSGANVLTF | TGCGCCAGCAGCCGTTCATCCGGGACCTCCCCCTCTGGGGCCAACGTCCTGACTTTC
- | TRBJ1-1 | - | 14 | TRBV28 | CASSSPRDSEEAFF | TGTGCCAGCAGTTCCCCCAGGGACTCGGAGGAAGCTTTCTTT
- | TRBJ1-2 | - | 15 | TRBV30 | CAWSPAGLANYGYTF | TGTGCCTGGAGCCCTGCGGGGTTAGCTAACTATGGCTACACCTTC
TRBD1 | TRBJ2-7 | medium-sized | 14 | TRBV10-3 | CAIASPRGHYEQYF | TGTGCCATCGCCTCGCCAAGGGGGCACTACGAGCAGTACTTC
- | TRBJ2-7 | - | 14 | TRBV6-5 | CASSAGIRTYEQYF | TGTGCCAGCAGTGCCGGGATTCGGACCTACGAGCAGTACTTC
TRBD2 | TRBJ2-7 | - | 16 | TRBV13 | CASSLGWTSGTYEQYF | TGTGCCAGCAGCTTAGGATGGACTAGCGGAACCTACGAGCAGTACTTC
- | TRBJ1-5 | once | 13 | TRBV27 | CASSFYSNQPQHF | TGTGCCAGCAGTTTCTATAGCAATCAGCCCCAGCATTTT
- | TRBJ1-6 | - | 19 | TRBV5-1 | CASRLRTDTTNSYNSPLHF | TGCGCCAGCAGACTGAGGACAGACACTACTAACTCCTATAATTCACCCCTCCACTTT
TRBD1 | TRBJ2-7 | few | 16 | TRBV2 | CASSEGWAGGSYEQYF | TGTGCCAGCAGTGAAGGCTGGGCAGGGGGCTCCTACGAGCAGTACTTC
TRBD2 | TRBJ2-7 | once | 12 | TRBV27 | CASSPGGHEQYF | TGTGCCAGCAGTCCGGGGGGGCACGAGCAGTACTTC
TRBD1 | TRBJ2-7 | - | 14 | TRBV28 | CASRGTDSSYEQYF | TGTGCCAGCAGGGGGACAGACAGCTCCTACGAGCAGTACTTC
- | TRBJ1-4 | - | 15 | TRBV4-1 | CASSQDAGAGEKLFF | TGCGCCAGCAGCCAAGACGCGGGGGCGGGGGAAAAACTGTTTTTT
- | TRBJ2-7 | - | 12 | TRBV30 | CAWSPGGYEQYF | TGTGCCTGGAGCCCGGGCGGGTACGAGCAGTACTTC
TRBD1 | TRBJ2-7 | - | 14 | TRBV5-1 | CASSAPGQGSEQYF | TGCGCCAGCAGCGCCCCGGGACAGGGTTCCGAGCAGTACTTC
TRBD2 | TRBJ2-5 | - | 15 | TRBV11-1 | CASSRTSGIQETQYF | TGTGCCAGCAGCCGGACTAGCGGGATCCAAGAGACCCAGTACTTC
TRBD2 | TRBJ2-3 | - | 15 | TRBV27 | CASSLLAGNTDTQYF | TGTGCCAGCAGCCTGCTAGCGGGCAACACAGATACGCAGTATTTT
TRBD2 | TRBJ2-3 | - | 16 | TRBV4-2 | CASSQVGGSRGDTQYF | TGTGCCAGCAGCCAGGTGGGAGGGAGCCGTGGAGATACGCAGTATTTT
- | TRBJ2-7 | few | 14 | TRBV7-3 | CASNRDAGYDEQYF | TGTGCCAGCAACCGGGACGCCGGTTACGACGAGCAGTACTTC
- | TRBJ2-6 | once | 16 | TRBV9 | CASSVVPTSGANVLTF | TGTGCCAGCAGCGTAGTACCAACCTCTGGGGCCAACGTCCTGACTTTC
- | TRBJ1-2 | - | 15 | TRBV27 | CASSSMGAGKLGYTF | TGTGCCAGCAGTTCGATGGGGGCAGGAAAGCTAGGCTACACCTTC
- | TRBJ1-4 | - | 13 | TRBV19 | CASRRAQNEKLFF | TGTGCCAGTCGCAGGGCCCAGAATGAAAAACTGTTTTTT
- | TRBJ2-7 | - | 13 | TRBV15 | CATSRDQESEQYF | TGTGCCACCAGCAGAGATCAGGAAAGCGAGCAGTACTTC
TRBD2 | TRBJ2-7 | few | 14 | TRBV28 | CASTPGGARYEQYF | TGTGCCAGCACACCCGGGGGGGCGCGTTACGAGCAGTACTTC
TRBD1 | TRBJ1-2 | - | 16 | TRBV14 | CASSRHPGQEGYGYTF | TGTGCCAGCAGCCGGCACCCGGGACAGGAGGGCTATGGCTACACCTTC
TRBD1 | TRBJ1-5 | - | 15 | TRBV5-8 | CASSQGQGRNQPQHF | TGTGCCAGCAGCCAGGGACAGGGAAGGAATCAGCCCCAGCATTTT
- | TRBJ2-7 | - | 11 | TRBV20-1 | CSARQLYEQYF | TGCAGTGCTAGACAGCTCTACGAGCAGTACTTC
TRBD1 | TRBJ1-6 | medium-sized | 14 | TRBV7-9 | CASSTGQGESPLHF | TGTGCCAGCAGCACCGGACAGGGAGAATCACCCCTCCACTTT
- | TRBJ1-2 | - | 16 | TRBV7-2 | CASSLRFGGGNYGYTF | TGTGCCAGCAGCTTGCGCTTTGGTGGAGGGAACTATGGCTACACCTTC
- | TRBJ1-5 | - | 13 | TRBV18 | CASSPQIDQPQHF | TGTGCCAGCTCACCACAGATAGATCAGCCCCAGCATTTT
- | TRBJ1-3 | - | 16 | TRBV5-1 | CASSLTGGSSGNTIYF | TGCGCCAGCAGCTTAACGGGTGGTAGCTCTGGAAACACCATATATTTT
- | TRBJ2-7 | - | 12 | TRBV11-2 | CASSLDGGEQYF | TGTGCCAGCAGCTTAGATGGGGGGGAGCAGTACTTC
- | TRBJ1-1 | - | 11 | TRBV29-1 | CSVVRNTEAFF | TGCAGCGTTGTGAGGAACACTGAAGCTTTCTTT
- | TRBJ2-5 | - | 14 | TRBV11-2 | CASSLDGWGETQYF | TGTGCCAGCAGCTTAGACGGGTGGGGAGAGACCCAGTACTTC
- | TRBJ2-3 | few | 15 | TRBV28 | CASSLELSSTDTQYF | TGTGCCAGCAGTTTAGAGCTTTCTAGCACAGATACGCAGTATTTT
- | TRBJ2-3 | - | 15 | TRBV5-1 | CASRSSAAPTDTQYF | TGCGCCAGCAGATCGAGCGCGGCTCCCACAGATACGCAGTATTTT
TRBD2 | TRBJ2-7 | - | 16 | TRBV11-2 | CASSLGGAGRATEQYF | TGTGCCAGCAGCCTAGGGGGGGCCGGGAGGGCGACCGAGCAGTACTTC
TRBD1 | TRBJ1-1 | - | 14 | TRBV5-1 | CASSSGQGGTEAFF | TGCGCCAGCAGCTCTGGACAGGGTGGGACTGAAGCTTTCTTT
- | TRBJ2-1 | once | 13 | TRBV7-3 | CASSLAGSNEQFF | TGTGCCAGCAGCTTAGCCGGTTCCAATGAGCAGTTCTTC
- | TRBJ1-2 | - | 14 | TRBV6-1 | CASSGVWAEYGYTF | TGTGCCAGCAGTGGAGTATGGGCCGAGTATGGCTACACCTTC
TRBD2 | TRBJ2-1 | - | 14 | TRBV27 | CASRAGGLYNEQFF | TGTGCCAGCAGAGCGGGAGGACTTTACAATGAGCAGTTCTTC
TRBD1 | TRBJ2-7 | - | 15 | TRBV11-2 | CASSSIRTGAWEQYF | TGTGCCAGCAGCTCGATCAGGACAGGGGCCTGGGAGCAGTACTTC